A single sample gave rise to the 19 T cell receptor beta chains below, sequenced in a study of T cells after posttransplantation cyclophosphamide. This table comes from immunoSEQ multiplex PCR, and its TCRdb copy is limited to in-frame clones, with some not included. The profile covers 19,000 or so clones, with roughly 98% appearing a single time and around 0.13% taken by the ten largest. The sample comprised naive CD8+ T cells sorted from PBMCs. Receptors originate from a man aged 35 to 55 in good health, CMV-negative, and a related stem cell transplant donor.

The chain combines TRBV9 with TRBJ2-5, with 10 bases identical to TRBD2. TRBJ2-7 explains the end of the DNA better; the J call may be wrong. The CDR3 is 15 residues long. Germline V lookup: CDR1 SGDLS, CDR2 YYNGEE. CDR3 sequence: CASSVDASGSYEQYF. DNA of the CDR3: TGTGCCAGCAGCGTAGACGCTAGCGGGAGCTACGAGCAGTACTTC.

The gene calls are TRBV5-1 and TRBJ1-1; the D gene is possibly TRBD1 (6 bases). The V gene lost 5 bases and the J gene lost 1 base, with 12 bases spanning the gap. Germline loops: CDR1 SGHRS, CDR2 YFSETQ. The CDR3 runs 14 residues. Written as DNA, the CDR3 is TGCGCCAGCAGTTATAGGGGGGGGAACACTGAAGCTTTCTTT. It is translated as CASSYRGGNTEAFF.

This clone was recorded once. V gene TRBV6-5 combines with J gene TRBJ2-1; TRBD2 aligns across 8 bases. The CDR3 sequence is 15 residues long. Per the germline V gene, CDR1 is MNHEY and CDR2 is SVGAGI. Trimming took 4 bases from V and 2 from J; bases not matched to a gene: 4. The CDR3 region is CASSFSGITYNEQFF. For the CDR3, the DNA is TGTGCCAGCAGTTTTAGCGGGATAACCTACAATGAGCAGTTCTTC.

The table lists this clone with a count of one. The J gene is TRBJ2-7, the V gene TRBV19; TRBD1 is a possible D gene (6 bases). V was pared by 0 bases and J by 2 bases, with 11 bases between. CDR3 length equals 15 residues. Germline loops: CDR1 LNHDA, CDR2 SQIVND (reference sequence). The CDR3 sequence: CASSIEDSRTYEQYF. CDR3 nucleotides: TGTGCCAGTAGTATAGAGGACAGTAGAACCTACGAGCAGTACTTC.

This chain links TRBV5-5 with TRBJ2-3; 12 bases map to TRBD2. CDR1 is SGHKS, CDR2 YYEKEE, per germline (reference sequence). The V segment lost 0 bases and the J segment 3 bases; nucleotides outside the gene matches: 2. The CDR3 has 16 residues. The CDR3 bases are TGTGCCAGCAGCTTGGGACTAGCGGGAGAAACAGATACGCAGTATTTT. Its translation is CASSLGLAGETDTQYF. The full variable domain, with the rest looked up from reference TRBV5-5 and TRBJ2-3, is DAGVTQSPTHLIKTRGQQVTLRCSPISGHKSVSWYQQVLGQGPQFIFQYYEKEERGRGNFPDRFSARQFPNYSSELNVNALLLGDSALYLCASSLGLAGETDTQYFGPGTRLTVL.

The chain links TRBV28 to TRBJ2-2; unclear D gene. Germline V lookup: CDR1 MDHEN, CDR2 SYDVKM. The CDR3 is 14 amino acids. The ends were cut back, 1 base at V and 1 base at J, with 4 bases in the middle. The CDR3 DNA follows: TGTGCCAGCAGTTTATTCCAGAACACCGGGGAGCTGTTTTTT. Protein product: CASSLFQNTGELFF.

This clone has only one observation. The chain carries TRBV27 and TRBJ1-2, with 7 nucleotides matching TRBD1. Germline V gene lookup returns CDR1 MNHEY and CDR2 SMNVEV (reference sequence). The V gene end was trimmed by 6 bases and the J gene end by 2 bases; junction bases not matched to a gene: 3. CDR3 size: 13 residues. CDR3 bases: TGTGCCAGCAGGGACAGGTTAAACTATGGCTACACCTTC. Protein: CASRDRLNYGYTF.

The chain has TRBV7-9 and TRBJ2-2, with D possibly being TRBD1 (5 bases). From germline, CDR1 is SEHNR and CDR2 FQNEAQ (reference sequence). Trimming removed 8 bases at V and 6 bases at J, with 16 bases between. The CDR3 sequence is 14 residues long. CDR3 bases: TGTGCCAGCGATGACTCTAAGACAGCCGGGGAGCTGTTTTTT. Translating it yields CASDDSKTAGELFF.

The CDR3: CASTDAGQITDTQYF. The CDR3 nucleotides are TGTGCCAGCACGGATGCGGGACAGATCACAGATACGCAGTATTTT. The chain has TRBV6-1 and TRBJ2-3; perhaps TRBD1 as D (7 bases). The V end lost 7 bases, the J end lost 2 bases, and 16 bases lay between the germline ends. The germline V gene has CDR1 MNHNS and CDR2 SASEGT. The CDR3 loop spans 15 amino acids.

The rearrangement uses TRBV6-5 and TRBJ2-6; maybe TRBD2 (6 bases). CDR3 length: 13 residues. Trimming pared 10 bases from V and 4 bases from J, leaving 11 bases between. In germline, CDR1 is MNHEY, CDR2 SVGAGI. Here the CDR3 DNA reads TGTGCCACCCGGGGGTCCGGGGCCAACGTCCTGACTTTC. Translating gives CATRGSGANVLTF.

V and J are TRBV30 and TRBJ2-7, with 9 bases identical to TRBD1. Trimming took 2 bases from V and 5 from J; bases not matched to a gene: 7. CDR1 GTSNPN and CDR2 SVGIG come from the germline V gene (reference sequence). This CDR3 contains 14 residues. Here the CDR3 DNA reads TGTGCCTGGAGTTTTGGACAGGGGATCAACGAGCAGTACTTC. It encodes CAWSFGQGINEQYF.

This chain links TRBV4-3 with TRBJ1-1; no definite D call. This CDR3 has 13 amino acids. Germline V gene lookup returns CDR1 LGHNA and CDR2 YSLEER. V gave up 1 base and J gave up 2 bases, with 5 bases separating them. DNA of the CDR3: TGCGCCAGCAGCCAAGTTACAAACACTGAAGCTTTCTTT. Its protein is CASSQVTNTEAFF.

The chain combines TRBV19 with TRBJ2-5, with 9 bases matching TRBD1. The CDR3 covers 13 residues. V was pared by 4 bases and J by 6 bases, with 3 bases of the junction left unmatched. Looked up from germline, CDR1 is LNHDA and CDR2 is SQIVND (reference sequence). The CDR3 nucleotides read TGTGCCAGTAGTAGACAGGGGGAGCAGACCCAGTACTTC. Translating gives CASSRQGEQTQYF.

This chain uses TRBV7-9 with TRBJ1-1, with TRBD1 as a possible D gene (6 bases). The CDR3 length is 12 residues. Germline V gene lookup returns CDR1 SEHNR and CDR2 FQNEAQ (reference sequence). Trimming took off 5 bases at V and 9 bases at J, with 13 bases between the two ends. CDR3 nucleotides: TGTGCCAGCAGCAGTACAGGGTGGAAAGCTTTCTTT. This codes for CASSSTGWKAFF.

The V call is TRBV27, the J call TRBJ1-1, with D hard to call. Germline CDR1 is MNHEY and CDR2 is SMNVEV (reference sequence). V lost 6 bases to trimming and J lost 5 bases, with 16 bases between them. The CDR3 runs to 14 residues. The CDR3 coding sequence is TGTGCCAGCAGGCCCGGGTTAGTAAGGACTGAAGCTTTCTTT. Translation gives CASRPGLVRTEAFF.

In its sample, this clone was seen once. The chain is built from TRBV9 and TRBJ2-3; 7 bases are shared with TRBD2. The CDR3 runs to 18 residues. The germline V gene has CDR1 SGDLS and CDR2 YYNGEE. V was clipped by 4 bases and J by 0 bases; unmatched bases: 14. The CDR3 loop is CASSRVSGGGASTDTQYF. CDR3 nucleotides: TGTGCCAGCAGCCGAGTCTCGGGAGGCGGAGCTAGCACAGATACGCAGTATTTT.

The V and J genes are TRBV6-6 and TRBJ1-5; D not certain. The V end was cut by 7 bases, the J end by 0 bases, with 7 bases between. The germline V gene has CDR1 MNHNY and CDR2 SVGAGI (reference sequence). The length of the CDR3 is 13 residues. The chain's CDR3 is CASIQYSNQPQHF. CDR3 nucleotide sequence: TGTGCCAGCATCCAGTATAGCAATCAGCCCCAGCATTTT.

This clone was detected once. The V and J genes are TRBV7-8 and TRBJ2-7; TRBD2 matches 11 bases. V gave up 5 bases and J gave up 3 bases; unmatched junction bases: 12. The CDR3 is made up of 17 amino acids. The germline V gene encodes CDR1 SGHVS and CDR2 FQNEAQ. CDR3 in amino acids: CASSPGELLAGDYEQYF. The CDR3, as DNA: TGTGCCAGCAGCCCGGGAGAACTACTAGCGGGAGACTACGAGCAGTACTTC.

The gene calls are TRBV29-1 and TRBJ1-2; 8 bases align to TRBD1. The CDR3 has 12 amino acids. Germline CDR1 reads SQVTM; CDR2 reads ANQGSEA. Trimming cost V 2 bases and J 8 bases; bases outside gene matches: 4. CDR3 sequence: CSVEQGAQGYTF. CDR3 coding DNA: TGCAGCGTTGAACAGGGGGCGCAAGGCTACACCTTC.